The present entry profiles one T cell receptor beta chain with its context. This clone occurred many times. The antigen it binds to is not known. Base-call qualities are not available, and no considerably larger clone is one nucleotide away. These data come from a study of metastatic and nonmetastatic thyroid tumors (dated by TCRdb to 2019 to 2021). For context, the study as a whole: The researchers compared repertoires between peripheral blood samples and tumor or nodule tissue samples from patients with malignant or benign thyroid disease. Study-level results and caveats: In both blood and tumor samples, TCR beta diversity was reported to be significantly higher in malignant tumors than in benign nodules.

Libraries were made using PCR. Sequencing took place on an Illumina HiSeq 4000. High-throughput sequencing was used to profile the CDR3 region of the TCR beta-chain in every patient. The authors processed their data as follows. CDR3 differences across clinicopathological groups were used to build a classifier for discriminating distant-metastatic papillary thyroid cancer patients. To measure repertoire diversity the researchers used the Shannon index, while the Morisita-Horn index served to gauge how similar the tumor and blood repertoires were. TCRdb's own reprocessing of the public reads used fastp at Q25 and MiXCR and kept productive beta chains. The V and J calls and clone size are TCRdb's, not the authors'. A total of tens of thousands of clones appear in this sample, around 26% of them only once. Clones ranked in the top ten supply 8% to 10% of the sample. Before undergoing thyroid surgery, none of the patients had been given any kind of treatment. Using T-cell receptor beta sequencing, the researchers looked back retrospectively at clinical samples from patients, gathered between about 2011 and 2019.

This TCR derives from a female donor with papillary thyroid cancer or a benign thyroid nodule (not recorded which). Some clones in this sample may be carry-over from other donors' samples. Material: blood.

The nucleotide sequence reads as follows: TGTGCCAGCATGAGAGCGGGGACCTACAATGAGCAGTTCTTC. Its protein reads: CASMRAGTYNEQFF. The chain couples TRBV28 to TRBJ2-1; 7 central nucleotides agree with TRBD2. V is pruned by 7 bases and J by 2 bases, leaving 5 bases of the junction without a gene match. Taken from the germline V gene, the CDR1 and CDR2 loops are MDHEN and SYDVKM. CDR3 length: 14 amino acids, cysteine to phenylalanine. Just CDR3 DNA is preserved here, 42 bases in frame from base 1.